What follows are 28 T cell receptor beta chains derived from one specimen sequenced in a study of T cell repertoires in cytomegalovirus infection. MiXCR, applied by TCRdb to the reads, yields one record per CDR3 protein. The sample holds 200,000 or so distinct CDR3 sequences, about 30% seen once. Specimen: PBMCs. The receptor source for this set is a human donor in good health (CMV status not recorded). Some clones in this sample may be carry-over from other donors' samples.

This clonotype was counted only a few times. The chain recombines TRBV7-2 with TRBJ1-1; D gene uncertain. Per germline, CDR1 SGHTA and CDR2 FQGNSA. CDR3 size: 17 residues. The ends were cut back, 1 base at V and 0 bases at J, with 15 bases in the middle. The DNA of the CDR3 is TGTGCCAGCAGCTTAGGTCAGCCTAAGATTATGAACACTGAAGCTTTCTTT. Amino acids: CASSLGQPKIMNTEAFF.

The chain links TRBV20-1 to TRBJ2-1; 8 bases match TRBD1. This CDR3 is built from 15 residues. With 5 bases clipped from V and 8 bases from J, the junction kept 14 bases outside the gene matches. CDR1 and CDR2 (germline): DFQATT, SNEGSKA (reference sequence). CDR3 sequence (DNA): TGCAGTGCTGCACCGGGGCAGGGGGCCGGCGATGAGCAGTTCTTC. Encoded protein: CSAAPGQGAGDEQFF.

The CDR3 sequence is CSVDGIKAFF. The DNA of the CDR3 is TGCAGCGTTGATGGAATTAAAGCTTTCTTT. The chain links TRBV29-1 to TRBJ1-1, with D uncertain. Deletions cut 3 bases from V and 9 bases from J, with 8 bases between. Germline V gene lookup returns CDR1 SQVTM and CDR2 ANQGSEA. The CDR3 is 10 residues long.

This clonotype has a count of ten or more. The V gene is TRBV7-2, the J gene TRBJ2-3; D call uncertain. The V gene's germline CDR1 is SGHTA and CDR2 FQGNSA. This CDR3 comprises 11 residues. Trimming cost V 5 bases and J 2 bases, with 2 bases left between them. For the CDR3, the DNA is TGTGCCAGCAGCCCCACAGATACGCAGTATTTT. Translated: CASSPTDTQYF.

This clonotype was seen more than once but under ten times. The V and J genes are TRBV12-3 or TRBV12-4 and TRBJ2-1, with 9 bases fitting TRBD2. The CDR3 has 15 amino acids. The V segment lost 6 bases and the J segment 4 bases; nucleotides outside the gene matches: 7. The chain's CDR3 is CASSRRLAVYNEQFF. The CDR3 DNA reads TGTGCCAGCAGCCGTAGACTAGCGGTATACAATGAGCAGTTCTTC.

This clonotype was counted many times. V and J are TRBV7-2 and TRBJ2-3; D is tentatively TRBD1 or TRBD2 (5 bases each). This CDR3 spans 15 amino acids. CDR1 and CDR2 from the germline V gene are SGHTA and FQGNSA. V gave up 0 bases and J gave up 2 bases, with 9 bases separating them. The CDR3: CASSLAMGVTDTQYF. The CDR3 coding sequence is TGTGCCAGCAGCTTAGCCATGGGGGTCACAGATACGCAGTATTTT.

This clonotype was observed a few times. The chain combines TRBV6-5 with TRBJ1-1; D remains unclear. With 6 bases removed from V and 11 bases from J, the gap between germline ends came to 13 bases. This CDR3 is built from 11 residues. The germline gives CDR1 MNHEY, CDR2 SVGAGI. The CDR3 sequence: CASSKGGWAFF. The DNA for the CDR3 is TGTGCCAGCAGCAAGGGAGGGTGGGCTTTCTTT.

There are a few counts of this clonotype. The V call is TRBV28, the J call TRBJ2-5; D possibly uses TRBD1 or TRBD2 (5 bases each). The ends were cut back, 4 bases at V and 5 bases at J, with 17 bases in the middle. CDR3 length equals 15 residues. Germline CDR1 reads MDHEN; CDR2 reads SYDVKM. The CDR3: CASSSRDEGQETQYF. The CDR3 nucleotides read TGTGCCAGCAGTTCCCGTGATGAGGGGCAGGAGACCCAGTACTTC.

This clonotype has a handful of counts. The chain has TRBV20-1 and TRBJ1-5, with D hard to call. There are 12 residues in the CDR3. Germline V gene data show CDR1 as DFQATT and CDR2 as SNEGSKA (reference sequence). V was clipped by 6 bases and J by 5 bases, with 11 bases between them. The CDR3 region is CSAGGKDQPQHF. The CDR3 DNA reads TGCAGTGCAGGAGGGAAGGATCAGCCCCAGCATTTT.

The CDR3 loop reads CASSAGTSGGAKSTDTQYF. The CDR3 bases are TGTGCCAGCAGCGCCGGGACTAGCGGGGGGGCCAAAAGCACAGATACGCAGTATTTT. This chain links TRBV7-3 with TRBJ2-3; 16 bases match TRBD2. This CDR3 spans 19 amino acids. Germline V gives CDR1 SGHTA, CDR2 FQGTGA. With 5 bases clipped from V and 0 bases from J, the junction kept 8 bases outside the gene matches.

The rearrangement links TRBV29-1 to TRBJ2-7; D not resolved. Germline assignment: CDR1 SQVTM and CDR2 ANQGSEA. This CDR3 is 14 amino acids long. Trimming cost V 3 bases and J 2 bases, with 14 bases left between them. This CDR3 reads CSVDPGGSTYEQYF. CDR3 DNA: TGCAGCGTTGATCCCGGCGGATCAACCTACGAGCAGTACTTC.

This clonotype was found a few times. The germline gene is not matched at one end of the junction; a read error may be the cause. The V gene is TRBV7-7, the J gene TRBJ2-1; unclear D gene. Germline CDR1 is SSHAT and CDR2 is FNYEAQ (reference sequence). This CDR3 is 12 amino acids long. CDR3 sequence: CASSPDGDEQFF. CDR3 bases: TGTGCTAGCAGCCCCGATGGAGATGAGCAGTTCTTC.

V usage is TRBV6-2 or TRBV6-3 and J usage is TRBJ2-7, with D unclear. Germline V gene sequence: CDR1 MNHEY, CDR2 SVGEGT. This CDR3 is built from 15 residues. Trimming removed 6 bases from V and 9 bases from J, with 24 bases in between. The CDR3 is CASSDPGIWSSVQYF. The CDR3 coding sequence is TGTGCCAGCAGCGACCCCGGTATTTGGAGTAGTGTGCAGTACTTC.

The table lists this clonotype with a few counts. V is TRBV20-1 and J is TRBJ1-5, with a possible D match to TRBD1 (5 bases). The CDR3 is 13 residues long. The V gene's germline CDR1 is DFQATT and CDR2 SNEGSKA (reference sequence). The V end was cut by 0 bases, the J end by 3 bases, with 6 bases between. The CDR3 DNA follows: TGCAGTGCTAGAGACAGGGACAATCAGCCCCAGCATTTT. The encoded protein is CSARDRDNQPQHF.

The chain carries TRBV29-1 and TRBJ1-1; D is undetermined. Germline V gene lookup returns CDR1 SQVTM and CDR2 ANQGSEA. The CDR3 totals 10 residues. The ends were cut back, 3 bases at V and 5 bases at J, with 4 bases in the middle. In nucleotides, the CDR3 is TGCAGCGTTGATGGTACTGAAGCTTTCTTT. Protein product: CSVDGTEAFF.

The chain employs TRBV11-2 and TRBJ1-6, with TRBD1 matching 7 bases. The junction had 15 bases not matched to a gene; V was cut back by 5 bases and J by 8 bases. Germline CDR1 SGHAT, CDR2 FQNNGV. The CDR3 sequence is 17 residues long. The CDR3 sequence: CASSRSGRQGMYSPLHF. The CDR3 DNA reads TGTGCCAGCAGCCGTTCCGGGAGACAGGGAATGTATTCACCCCTCCACTTT. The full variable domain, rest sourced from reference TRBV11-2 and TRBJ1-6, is EAGVAQSPRYKIIEKRQSVAFWCNPISGHATLYWYQQILGQGPKLLIQFQNNGVVDDSQLPKDRFSAERLKGVDSTLKIQPAKLEDSAVYLCASSRSGRQGMYSPLHFGNGTRLTVT.

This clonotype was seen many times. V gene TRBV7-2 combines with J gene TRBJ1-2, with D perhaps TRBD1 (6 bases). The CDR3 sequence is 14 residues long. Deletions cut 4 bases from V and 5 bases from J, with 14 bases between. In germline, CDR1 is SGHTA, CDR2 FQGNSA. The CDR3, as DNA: TGTGCCAGCAGCTCCCCACAGGGTGCATATGGCTACACCTTC. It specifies CASSSPQGAYGYTF.

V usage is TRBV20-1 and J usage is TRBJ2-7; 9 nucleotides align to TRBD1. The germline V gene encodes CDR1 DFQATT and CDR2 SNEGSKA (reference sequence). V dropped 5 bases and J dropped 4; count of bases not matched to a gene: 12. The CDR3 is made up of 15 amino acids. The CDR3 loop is CSAVPTGGKTYEQYF. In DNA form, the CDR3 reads TGCAGTGCTGTCCCAACAGGGGGCAAGACTTACGAGCAGTACTTC.

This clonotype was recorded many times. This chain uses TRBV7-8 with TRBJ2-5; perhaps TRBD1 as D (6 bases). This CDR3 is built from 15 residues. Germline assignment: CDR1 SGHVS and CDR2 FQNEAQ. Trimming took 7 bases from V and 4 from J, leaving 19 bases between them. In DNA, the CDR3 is TGTGCCAGCACCTCACGAGGGGGAGTGGGAGAGACCCAGTACTTC. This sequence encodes CASTSRGGVGETQYF.

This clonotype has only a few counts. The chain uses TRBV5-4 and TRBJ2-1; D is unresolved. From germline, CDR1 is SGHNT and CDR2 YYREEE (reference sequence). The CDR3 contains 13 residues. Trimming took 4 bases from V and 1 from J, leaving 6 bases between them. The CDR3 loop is CASSGTSYNEQFF. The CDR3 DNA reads TGTGCCAGCAGCGGAACGTCCTACAATGAGCAGTTCTTC.

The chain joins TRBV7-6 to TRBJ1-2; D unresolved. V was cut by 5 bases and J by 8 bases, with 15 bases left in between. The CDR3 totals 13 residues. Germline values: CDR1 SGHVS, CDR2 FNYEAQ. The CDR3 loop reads CASSPPSDGGYTF. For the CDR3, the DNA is TGTGCCAGCAGCCCACCCTCAGACGGAGGCTACACCTTC.

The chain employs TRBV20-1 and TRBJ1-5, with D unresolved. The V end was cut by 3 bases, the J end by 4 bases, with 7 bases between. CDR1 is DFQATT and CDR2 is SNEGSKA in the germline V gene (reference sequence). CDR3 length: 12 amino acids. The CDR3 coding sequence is TGCAGTGCTAGTGCCCCGAATCAGCCCCAGCATTTT. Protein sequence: CSASAPNQPQHF.

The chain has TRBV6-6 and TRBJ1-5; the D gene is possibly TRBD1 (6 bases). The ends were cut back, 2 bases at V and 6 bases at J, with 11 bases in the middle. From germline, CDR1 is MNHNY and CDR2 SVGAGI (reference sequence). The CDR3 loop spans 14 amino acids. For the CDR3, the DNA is TGTGCCAGCAGTTACGCGGGGGCAGGTCAGCCCCAGCATTTT. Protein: CASSYAGAGQPQHF.

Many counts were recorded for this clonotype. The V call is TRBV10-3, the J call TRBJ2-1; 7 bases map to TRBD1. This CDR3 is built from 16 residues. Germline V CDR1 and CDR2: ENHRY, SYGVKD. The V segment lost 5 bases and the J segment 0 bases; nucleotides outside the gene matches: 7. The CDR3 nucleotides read TGTGCCATCAGTTCCCCCGGGACAGCCTCCTACAATGAGCAGTTCTTC. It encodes CAISSPGTASYNEQFF.

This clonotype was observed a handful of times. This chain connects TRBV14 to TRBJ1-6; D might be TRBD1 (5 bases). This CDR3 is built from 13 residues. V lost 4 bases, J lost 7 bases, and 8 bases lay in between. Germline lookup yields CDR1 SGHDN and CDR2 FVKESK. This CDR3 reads CASSRDSNSPLHF. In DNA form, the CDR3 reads TGTGCCAGCAGCCGTGACAGCAATTCACCCCTCCACTTT. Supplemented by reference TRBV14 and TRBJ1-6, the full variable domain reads EAGVTQFPSHSVIEKGQTVTLRCDPISGHDNLYWYRRVMGKEIKFLLHFVKESKQDESGMPNNRFLAERTGGTYSTLKVQPAELEDSGVYFCASSRDSNSPLHFGNGTRLTVT.

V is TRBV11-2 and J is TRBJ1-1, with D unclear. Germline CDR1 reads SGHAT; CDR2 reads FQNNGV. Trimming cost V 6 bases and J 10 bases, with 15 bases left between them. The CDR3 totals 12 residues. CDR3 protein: CASSISRGRAFF. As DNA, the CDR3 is TGTGCCAGCAGTATATCGCGTGGGAGAGCTTTCTTT.

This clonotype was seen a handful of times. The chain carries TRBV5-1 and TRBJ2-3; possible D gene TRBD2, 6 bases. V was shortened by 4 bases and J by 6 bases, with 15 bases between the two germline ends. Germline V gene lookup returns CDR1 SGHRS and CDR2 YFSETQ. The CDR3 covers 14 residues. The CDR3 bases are TGCGCCAGCAGCCGGGACTCAGCAGGGGATACGCAGTATTTT. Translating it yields CASSRDSAGDTQYF.

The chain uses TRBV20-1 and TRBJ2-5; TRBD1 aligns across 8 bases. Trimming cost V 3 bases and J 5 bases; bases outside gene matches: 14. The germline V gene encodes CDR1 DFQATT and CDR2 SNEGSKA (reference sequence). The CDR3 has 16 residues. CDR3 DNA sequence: TGCAGTGCTAGTGATTCAGGACAGGGAAGATCGGAGACCCAGTACTTC. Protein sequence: CSASDSGQGRSETQYF.